This TCR beta chain is from a study of blood T cell repertoires in COVID-19. Turning to the study itself: From the United States, Italy and Spain came samples of acute and convalescent COVID-19. Sources were T cells, B-cell-depleted T cells, or PBMCs; the material itself was cDNA or gDNA.

In the source study's methods: Amplification from reference gene primers served as the basis for estimated nucleated cell counts. This table comes from immunoSEQ multiplex PCR, and its TCRdb copy is limited to in-frame clones, with some not included. For V, J and clone size, that table is used; D and trimming come from the DNA. The table has about 340,000 clones, more than 70% seen once. CDR1 and CDR2 (germline): SNHLY, FYNNEI. V lost 2 bases to trimming and J lost 8 bases, with 16 bases between them. This CDR3 region has 15 residues. The chain combines TRBV2 with TRBJ2-1; D perhaps matches TRBD2 (5 bases). The receptor was isolated from a man younger than 45 with active or convalescent COVID-19. Sequencing was carried out using peripheral blood. Here the CDR3 reads CASSEWGVTDDEQFF. The DNA for the CDR3 is TGTGCCAGCAGTGAATGGGGAGTGACCGACGATGAGCAGTTCTTC.